This T cell receptor beta chain was found in a study of T cells after posttransplantation cyclophosphamide. Study outcomes and limitations: TRB clonality was highly associated with recipient CMV seropositivity and reactivation. Later post-transplant blood repertoires were often dominated by donor CD8+ memory clones. TRB overlap between skin or GI tissue T cells and blood was limited.

About this clone: What it binds is unknown.

The naive gate required viable CD3+CD4+ or CD3+CD8+ cells with CCR7+CD45RA+CD45RO-CD95-CD27+CD28+ phenotype. On the day of bone marrow donation, the related graft donor provided peripheral blood. The data were produced by immunoSEQ multiplex PCR, yet TCRdb's version contains in-frame clones alone and is incomplete. Of roughly 23,000 clones in the sample, about 97% are singletons; the top ten hold around 0.15%. Material for sequencing was naive CD4+ T cells sorted from PBMCs. The sequence was collected from a man in his forties or fifties in good health, CMV-negative, and a related stem cell transplant donor.

The CDR3 DNA follows: TGTGCCAGCAGCCGTAGCGGCACAGATACGCAGTATTTT. Amino acids: CASSRSGTDTQYF. The chain carries TRBV7-9 and TRBJ2-3, with D perhaps matching TRBD2 (5 bases). This CDR3 region has 13 residues. V lost 5 bases and J lost 1, with 7 bases in between. CDR1 and CDR2 (germline): SEHNR, FQNEAQ (reference sequence).